This TCR beta chain was sequenced in a study of blood T cells in healthy people across ages. Germline V gene data show CDR1 as KGHSH and CDR2 as LQKENI. The CDR3 spans 18 residues. Study-wide results and caveats: With age, beta diversity per million T cells declined roughly linearly, significantly by approximately 40. Researchers deemed the diversity estimates from one million T cells underestimates.

Each individual donor underwent a draw of roughly 10 milliliters of peripheral blood. Alongside a J-beta primer mix, a sample-barcoded 5' primer served in a second PCR lasting about 7 to 12 cycles. Every sample gave at least 2.5 million paired-end reads containing CDR3. From the 5' RACE reads, TCRdb called clonotypes with MiXCR, one entry per CDR3 protein. The sample has about 1.6 million distinct CDR3 sequences; roughly a third are singletons. With regard to this clonotype: Antigen: not known. One end of the junction is discordant with germline, which a read error may explain.

This receptor was obtained from a woman in her twenties or thirties in good health. The chain recombines TRBV18 with TRBJ2-1; 7 bases are a match to TRBD2. Source material: blood. The CDR3 region has the DNA TGTGCCAGCTCACCACCGATGGGGGGGATGATACGCAACAATGAGCGGTTCTTC. Its protein is CASSPPMGGMIRNNERFF. The entire variable domain, with the rest obtained from reference TRBV18 and TRBJ2-1, is as follows: NAGVMQNPRHLVRRRGQEARLRCSPMKGHSHVYWYRQLPEEGLKFMVYLQKENIIDESGMPKERFSAEFPKEGPSILRIQQVVRGDSAAYFCASSPPMGGMIRNNERFFGPGTRLTVL.